The clone carrying this T cell receptor (beta chain) was observed a few times. Library preparation (for TCRbeta) was performed with unique molecular identifiers. A single record per CDR3 protein comes from TCRdb applying MiXCR to the PCR reads. The sample holds approximately 270,000 distinct CDR3 sequences, about a tenth seen once. This entry comes from a study of T-cell reconstitution after alpha-beta-depleted transplantation in children. Sequenced material: PBMCs from the stem cell graft donor, taken from the stem cell graft. The receptor comes from a human donor who donated a stem cell graft to a child with SCID.

Here the CDR3 reads CASSGAGAKNIQYF. For the CDR3, the DNA is TGTGCCAGCAGCGGGGCCGGAGCCAAAAACATTCAGTACTTC. The chain joins TRBV3-1 to TRBJ2-4; D possibly corresponds to TRBD1 (5 bases). Trimming removed 5 bases at V and 0 bases at J, with 8 bases between. Germline CDR1 LGHDT, CDR2 YNNKEL (reference sequence). The length of the CDR3 is 14 residues.